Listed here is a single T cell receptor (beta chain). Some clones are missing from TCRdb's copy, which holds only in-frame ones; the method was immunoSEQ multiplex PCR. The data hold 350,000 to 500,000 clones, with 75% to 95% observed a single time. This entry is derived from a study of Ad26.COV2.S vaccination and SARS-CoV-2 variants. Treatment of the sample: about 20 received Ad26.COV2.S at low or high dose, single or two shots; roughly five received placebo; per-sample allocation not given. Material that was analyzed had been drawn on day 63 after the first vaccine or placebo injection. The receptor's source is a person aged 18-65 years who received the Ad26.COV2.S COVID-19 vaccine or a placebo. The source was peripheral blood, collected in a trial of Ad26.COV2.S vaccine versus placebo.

Here the CDR3 DNA reads TGTGCCACTCAGCTGGGGGACCCTGGGAAGCAGTACTTC. Its protein is CATQLGDPGKQYF. This rearrangement joins TRBV2 to TRBJ2-7, with D perhaps being TRBD1 or TRBD2 (5 bases each). This CDR3 is built from 13 residues. CDR1 SNHLY and CDR2 FYNNEI come from the germline V gene. The V and J ends lost 10 bases and 8 bases respectively, with 21 bases between them.